The sequence of this T cell receptor (beta chain) was determined in a study of blood T cell repertoires in COVID-19. Study overall: Some COVID-19 samples were acute and others convalescent; all came from the United States, Italy and Spain. PBMCs, B-cell-depleted T cells, or T cells were the source of the cDNA or gDNA that made up the material.

Methods used by the authors: It was from reference gene primer amplification that nucleated cell counts were estimated. TCRdb keeps only in-frame clones here, not all; method: immunoSEQ multiplex PCR. V, J and clone size reflect that table, while D and trimming were determined from the DNA. The top ten clones hold roughly 22% of a sample with about 95,000 clones, roughly four fifths of them seen once. The receptor was isolated from a human donor in a cohort sampled during active COVID-19. Sequenced material: peripheral blood.

CDR3 residues: CASRPGEHTDTQYF. The DNA for the CDR3 is TGTGCCAGCAGGCCGGGAGAGCACACAGATACGCAGTATTTT. The V call is TRBV3-1 (or the pseudogene TRBV3-2), the J call TRBJ2-3; D perhaps matches TRBD2 (6 bases). Deletions cut 6 bases from V and 2 bases from J, with 12 bases between. Germline assignment: CDR1 LGHDT and CDR2 YNNKEL (reference sequence). The CDR3 runs 14 residues.